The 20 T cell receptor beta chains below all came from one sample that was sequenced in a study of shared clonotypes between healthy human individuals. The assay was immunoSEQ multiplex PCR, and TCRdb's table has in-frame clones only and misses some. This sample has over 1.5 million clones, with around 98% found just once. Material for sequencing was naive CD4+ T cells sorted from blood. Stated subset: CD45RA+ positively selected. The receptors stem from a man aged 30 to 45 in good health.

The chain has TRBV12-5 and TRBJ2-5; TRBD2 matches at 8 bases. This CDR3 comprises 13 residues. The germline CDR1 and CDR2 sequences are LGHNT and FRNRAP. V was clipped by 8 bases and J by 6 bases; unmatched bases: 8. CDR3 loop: CASTGGAVKTQYF. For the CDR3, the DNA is TGTGCTAGTACCGGGGGGGCTGTGAAGACCCAGTACTTC.

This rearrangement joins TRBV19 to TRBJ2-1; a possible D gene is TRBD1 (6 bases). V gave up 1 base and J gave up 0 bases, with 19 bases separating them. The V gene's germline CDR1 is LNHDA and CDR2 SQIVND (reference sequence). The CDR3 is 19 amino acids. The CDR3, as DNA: TGTGCCAGTAGTATAGGGATCATGGCGGCAGGGGACTCCTACAATGAGCAGTTCTTC. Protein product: CASSIGIMAAGDSYNEQFF. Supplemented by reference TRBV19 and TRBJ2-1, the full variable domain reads DGGITQSPKYLFRKEGQNVTLSCEQNLNHDAMYWYRQDPGQGLRLIYYSQIVNDFQKGDIAEGYSVSREKKESFPLTVTSAQKNPTAFYLCASSIGIMAAGDSYNEQFFGPGTRLTVL.

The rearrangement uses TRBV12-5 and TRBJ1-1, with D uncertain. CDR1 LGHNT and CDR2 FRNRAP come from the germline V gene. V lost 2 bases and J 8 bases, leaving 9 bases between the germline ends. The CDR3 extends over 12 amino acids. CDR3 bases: TGTGCTAGTGGTTTGTCGCAAGGGGAAGCTTTCTTT. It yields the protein CASGLSQGEAFF. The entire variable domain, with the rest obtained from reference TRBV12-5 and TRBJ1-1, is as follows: DARVTQTPRHKVTEMGQEVTMRCQPILGHNTVFWYRQTMMQGLELLAYFRNRAPLDDSGMPKDRFSAEMPDATLATLKIQPSEPRDSAVYFCASGLSQGEAFFGQGTRLTVV.

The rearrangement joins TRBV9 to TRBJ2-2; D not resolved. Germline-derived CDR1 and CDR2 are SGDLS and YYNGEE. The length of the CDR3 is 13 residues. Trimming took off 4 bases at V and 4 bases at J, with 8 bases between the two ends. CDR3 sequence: CASSPTLTGELFF. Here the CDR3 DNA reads TGTGCCAGCAGCCCGACTCTCACCGGGGAGCTGTTTTTT.

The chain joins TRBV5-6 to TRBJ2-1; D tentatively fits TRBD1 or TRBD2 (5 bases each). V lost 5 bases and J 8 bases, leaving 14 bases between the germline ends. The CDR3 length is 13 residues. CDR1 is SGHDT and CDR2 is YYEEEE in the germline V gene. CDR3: CASSIDLGDEQFF. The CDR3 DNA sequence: TGTGCCAGCAGTATCGACCTGGGGGATGAGCAGTTCTTC.

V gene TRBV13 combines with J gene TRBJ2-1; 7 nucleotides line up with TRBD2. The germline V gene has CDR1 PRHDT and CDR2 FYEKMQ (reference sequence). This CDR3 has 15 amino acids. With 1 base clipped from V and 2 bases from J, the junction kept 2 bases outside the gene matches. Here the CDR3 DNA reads TGTGCCAGCAGCTTAGAAGGGAGGGCCTACAATGAGCAGTTCTTC. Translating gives CASSLEGRAYNEQFF.

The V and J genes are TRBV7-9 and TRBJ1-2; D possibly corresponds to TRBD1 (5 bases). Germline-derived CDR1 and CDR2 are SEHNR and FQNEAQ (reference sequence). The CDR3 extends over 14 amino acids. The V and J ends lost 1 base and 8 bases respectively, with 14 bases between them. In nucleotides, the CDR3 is TGTGCCAGCAGCTTAGTGGGGACGAACGGGGGCTACACCTTC. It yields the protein CASSLVGTNGGYTF.

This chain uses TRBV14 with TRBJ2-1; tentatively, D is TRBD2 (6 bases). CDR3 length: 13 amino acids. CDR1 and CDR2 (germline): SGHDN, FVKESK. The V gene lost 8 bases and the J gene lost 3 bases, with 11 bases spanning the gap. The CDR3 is CASRRRGYNEQFF. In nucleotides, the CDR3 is TGTGCCAGCCGTCGGAGGGGCTACAATGAGCAGTTCTTC.

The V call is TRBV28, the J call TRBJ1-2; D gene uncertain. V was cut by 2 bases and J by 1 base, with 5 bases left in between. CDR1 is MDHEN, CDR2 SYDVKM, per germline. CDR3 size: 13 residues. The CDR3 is CASSLADNYGYTF. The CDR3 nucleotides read TGTGCCAGCAGTTTAGCAGATAACTATGGCTACACCTTC.

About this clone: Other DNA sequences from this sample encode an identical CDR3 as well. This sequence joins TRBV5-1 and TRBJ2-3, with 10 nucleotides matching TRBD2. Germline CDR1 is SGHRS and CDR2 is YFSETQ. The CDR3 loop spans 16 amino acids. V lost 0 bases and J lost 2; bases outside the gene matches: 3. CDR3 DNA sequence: TGCGCCAGCAGCTTGGGTCTAGCGGGAGCCACAGATACGCAGTATTTT. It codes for CASSLGLAGATDTQYF.

The CDR3 sequence: CAWIGQGNEKLFF. In nucleotides, the CDR3 is TGTGCCTGGATCGGACAGGGAAACGAAAAACTGTTTTTT. J is TRBJ1-4 and V is TRBV30, with 8 bases matching TRBD1. The CDR3 consists of 13 residues. The germline gives CDR1 GTSNPN, CDR2 SVGIG (reference sequence). J lost 8 bases, V lost 4 bases, and 6 bases had no gene match.

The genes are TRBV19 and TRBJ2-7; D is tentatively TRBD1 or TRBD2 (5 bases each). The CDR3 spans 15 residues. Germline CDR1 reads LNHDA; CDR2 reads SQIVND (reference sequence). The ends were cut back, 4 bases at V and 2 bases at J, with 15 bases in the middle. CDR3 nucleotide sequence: TGTGCCAGTAGTACCCTGTGGGGGTCAACCTACGAGCAGTACTTC. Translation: CASSTLWGSTYEQYF.

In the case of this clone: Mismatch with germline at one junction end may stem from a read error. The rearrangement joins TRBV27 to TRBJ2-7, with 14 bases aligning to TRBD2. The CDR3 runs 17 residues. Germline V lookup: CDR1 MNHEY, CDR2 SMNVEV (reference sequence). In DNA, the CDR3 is TGTGCCAGCAGTTTCCTAGGGACTAGCGGGAGCAGCGCCGAGCGGTACTTC. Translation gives CASSFLGTSGSSAERYF.

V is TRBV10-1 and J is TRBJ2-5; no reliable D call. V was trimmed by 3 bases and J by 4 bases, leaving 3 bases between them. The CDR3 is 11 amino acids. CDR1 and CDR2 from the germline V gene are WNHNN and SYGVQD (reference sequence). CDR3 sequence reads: CASSDRETQYF. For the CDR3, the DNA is TGCGCCAGCAGTGACCGAGAGACCCAGTACTTC.

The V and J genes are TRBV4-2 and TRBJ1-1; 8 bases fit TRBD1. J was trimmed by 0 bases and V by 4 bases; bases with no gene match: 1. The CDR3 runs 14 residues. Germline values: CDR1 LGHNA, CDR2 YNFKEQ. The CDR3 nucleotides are TGTGCCAGCAGCCTGACAGGGGTGAACACTGAAGCTTTCTTT. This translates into CASSLTGVNTEAFF.

As DNA, the CDR3 is TGTGCCAGCAGCTCCGGGACTCACGCCCCCTACAATGAGCAGTTCTTC. Translation gives CASSSGTHAPYNEQFF. The rearrangement links TRBV11-3 to TRBJ2-1; weak D call: TRBD2 (6 bases). The V end was cut by 4 bases, the J end by 2 bases, with 15 bases between. Per germline, CDR1 SGHNT and CDR2 YENEEA. The CDR3 loop spans 16 amino acids.

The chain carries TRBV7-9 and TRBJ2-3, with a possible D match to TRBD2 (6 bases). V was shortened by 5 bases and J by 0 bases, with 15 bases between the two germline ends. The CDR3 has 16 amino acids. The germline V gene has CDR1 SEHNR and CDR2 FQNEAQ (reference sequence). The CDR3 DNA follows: TGTGCCAGCAGCCCCGGGACTGGAATAAGCACAGATACGCAGTATTTT. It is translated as CASSPGTGISTDTQYF.

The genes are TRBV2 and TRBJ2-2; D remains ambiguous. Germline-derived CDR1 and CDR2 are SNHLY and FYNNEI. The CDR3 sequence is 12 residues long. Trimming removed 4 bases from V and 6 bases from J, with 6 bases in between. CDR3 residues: CASSGPAGELFF. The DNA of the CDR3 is TGTGCCAGCAGTGGTCCGGCCGGGGAGCTGTTTTTT. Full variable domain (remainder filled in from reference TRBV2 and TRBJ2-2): EPEVTQTPSHQVTQMGQEVILRCVPISNHLYFYWYRQILGQKVEFLVSFYNNEISEKSEIFDDQFSVERPDGSNFTLKIRSTKLEDSAMYFCASSGPAGELFFGEGSRLTVL.

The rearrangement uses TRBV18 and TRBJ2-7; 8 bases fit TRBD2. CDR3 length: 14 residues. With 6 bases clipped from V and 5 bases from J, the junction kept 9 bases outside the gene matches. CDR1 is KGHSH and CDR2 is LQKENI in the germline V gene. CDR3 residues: CASSHESGSHEQYF. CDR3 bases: TGTGCCAGCTCTCATGAAAGCGGGAGCCACGAGCAGTACTTC. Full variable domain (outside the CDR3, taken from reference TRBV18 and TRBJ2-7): NAGVMQNPRHLVRRRGQEARLRCSPMKGHSHVYWYRQLPEEGLKFMVYLQKENIIDESGMPKERFSAEFPKEGPSILRIQQVVRGDSAAYFCASSHESGSHEQYFGPGTRLTVT.

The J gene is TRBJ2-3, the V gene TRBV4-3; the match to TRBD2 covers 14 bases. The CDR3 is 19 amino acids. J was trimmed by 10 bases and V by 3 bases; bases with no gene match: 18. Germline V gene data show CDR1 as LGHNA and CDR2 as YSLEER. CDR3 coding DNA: TGCGCCAGCAGCCACCGACCGGGACTAGCGGGAGTTCGGTACCGTGCGCAGTATTTT. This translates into CASSHRPGLAGVRYRAQYF.